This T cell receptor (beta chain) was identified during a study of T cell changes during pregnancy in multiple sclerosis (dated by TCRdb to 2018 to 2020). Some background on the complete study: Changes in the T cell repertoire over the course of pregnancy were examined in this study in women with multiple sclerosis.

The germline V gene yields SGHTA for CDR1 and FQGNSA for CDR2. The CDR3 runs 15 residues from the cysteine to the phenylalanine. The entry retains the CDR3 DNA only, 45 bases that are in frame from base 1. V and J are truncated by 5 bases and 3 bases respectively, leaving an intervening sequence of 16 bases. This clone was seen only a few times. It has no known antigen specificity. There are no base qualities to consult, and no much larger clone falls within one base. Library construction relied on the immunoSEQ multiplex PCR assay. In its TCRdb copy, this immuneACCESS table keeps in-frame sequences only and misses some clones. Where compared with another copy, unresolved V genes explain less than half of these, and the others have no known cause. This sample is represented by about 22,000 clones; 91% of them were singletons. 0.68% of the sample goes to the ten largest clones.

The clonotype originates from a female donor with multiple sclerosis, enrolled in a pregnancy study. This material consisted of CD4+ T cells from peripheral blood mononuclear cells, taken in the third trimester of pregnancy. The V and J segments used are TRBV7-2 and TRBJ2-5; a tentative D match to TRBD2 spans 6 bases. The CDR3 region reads CASSRVHGGEETQYF. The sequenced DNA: TGTGCCAGCAGCCGGGTCCATGGAGGGGAAGAGACCCAGTACTTC.